The clone carrying this TCR beta chain was counted ten times or more. The data originate from a study of spatial heterogeneity in lung cancer. Study as a whole: Fewer alpha-chain than beta-chain sequences were consistently detected.

A distinct unique molecular identifier was carried by each TCR cDNA molecule. TCRdb re-called the 5' RACE reads through MiXCR, storing one row per CDR3 protein. The sample contains 40,000 to 45,000 distinct CDR3 sequences, about 13% of which appear only once. Time point reported: sample taken at primary tumor resection. Whole RNA was taken from tumor, nontumor lung or frozen PBMC; it was then sequenced unsorted. Samples were donated by 72 untreated early-stage non-small cell lung cancer patients. Sequenced material: PBMCs, taken at surgery. The TCR originated in a male donor with early-stage non-small cell lung cancer.

This CDR3 reads CATSPTGAETQYF. In nucleotides, the CDR3 is TGTGCCACCAGCCCGACTGGGGCCGAGACCCAGTACTTC. The chain combines TRBV24-1 with TRBJ2-5; D possibly corresponds to TRBD1 (5 bases). Germline V gives CDR1 KGHDR, CDR2 SFDVKD. The CDR3 consists of 13 residues. V was pared by 7 bases and J by 5 bases, with 13 bases between.